Only a few counts were recorded for the clone carrying this TCR beta chain. What it recognizes is unknown. CDR1 and CDR2 (germline): SEHNR, FQNEAQ (reference sequence). The CDR3 sequence is 13 residues long. Trimming shortened V by 0 bases and J by 3 bases, and 6 bases separated the two germline ends. This entry belongs to a study of CD8 T cells in ankylosing spondylitis. Study conclusions and caveats: Reportedly, matched ankylosing spondylitis synovial fluid was significantly enriched for disease-linked clones. Characteristic, it appeared, of ankylosing spondylitis blood was a TCR beta motif of eight highly homologous variants.

TCRdb reprocessed the 5' RACE reads via MiXCR and lists one record per CDR3 protein. Of around 390,000 distinct CDR3 sequences in the sample, about a fifth were seen once. The TCR originated in a male donor with ankylosing spondylitis. The sample was blood, either unsorted or a sorted T cell fraction (not recorded which). This chain joins TRBV7-9 and TRBJ2-7; D ambiguous. The CDR3, as DNA: TGTGCCAGCAGCTTAGCGGTTAGCTACGAGCAGTACTTC. This gives the protein CASSLAVSYEQYF.